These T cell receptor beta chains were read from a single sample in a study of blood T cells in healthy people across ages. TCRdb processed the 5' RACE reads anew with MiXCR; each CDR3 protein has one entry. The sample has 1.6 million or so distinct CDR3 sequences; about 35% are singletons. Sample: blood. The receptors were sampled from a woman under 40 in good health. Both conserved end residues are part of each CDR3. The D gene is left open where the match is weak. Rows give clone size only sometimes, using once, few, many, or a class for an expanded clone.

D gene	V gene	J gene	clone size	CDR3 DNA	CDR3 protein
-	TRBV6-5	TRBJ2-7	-	TGTGCCAGCAGTTACGCCGCAGGGGGGTCCTACGAGCAGTACTTC	CASSYAAGGSYEQYF
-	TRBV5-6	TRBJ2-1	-	TGTGCCAGCAGGAAACTAGAACGCAATGAGCAGTTCTTC	CASRKLERNEQFF
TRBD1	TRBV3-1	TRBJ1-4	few	TGTGCCAGCAGCCTAGACAGGGGCCGAGCAACTAATGAAAAACTGTTTTTT	CASSLDRGRATNEKLFF
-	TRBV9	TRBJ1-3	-	TGTGCCAGCAGCGTAGGGAGGATCTCTGGAAACACCATATATTTT	CASSVGRISGNTIYF
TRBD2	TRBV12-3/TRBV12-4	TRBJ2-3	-	TGTGCCAGCAGTCCCGGGACTAGCGGAGGAAGGTCAGATGTGCAGTATTTT	CASSPGTSGGRSDVQYF
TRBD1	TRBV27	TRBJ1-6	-	TGTGCCAGCGGCCGGCAGGGCAGGGGGAATTCACCCCTCCAATTT	CASGRQGRGNSPLQF
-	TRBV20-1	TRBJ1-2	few	TGCAGTGCCACTAGAGAGGCGGATCCTGGCTACACCTTC	CSATREADPGYTF
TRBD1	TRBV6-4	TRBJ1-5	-	TGTGCCAGCAGCGGGACAGGAGTCCTCAATCAGCCCCAGCATTTT	CASSGTGVLNQPQHF
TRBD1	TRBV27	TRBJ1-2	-	TGTGCCAGCAGTTTATCTCGACAGGGATGGGGTGGCTACACCTTC	CASSLSRQGWGGYTF
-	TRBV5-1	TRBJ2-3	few	TGCGCCAGCTCTACCGGTCCCGGCGGTATAGATACGCAGTATTTT	CASSTGPGGIDTQYF
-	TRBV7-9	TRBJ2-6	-	TGTGCCAGCAGCCTCGGTGGGCATTCTGGGGCCAACGTCCTGACTTTC	CASSLGGHSGANVLTF
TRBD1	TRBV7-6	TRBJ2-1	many	TGTGCCAGCAGCTATCCCGCCGGCACAGGGGAACAGCAGTTCTTC	CASSYPAGTGEQQFF
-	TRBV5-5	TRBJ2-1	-	TGTGCCAGCAGCGCCCAGCCGGGACCATACTACAATGAGCAGTTCTTC	CASSAQPGPYYNEQFF
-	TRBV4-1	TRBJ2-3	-	TGCGCCAACAGCCCGGGACGGTCTAGCACAGATACGCAGTATTTT	CANSPGRSSTDTQYF